The 18 T cell receptor beta chains below were found in one sample sequenced in a study of identical twins (dated by TCRdb to about 2016). The method was 5' RACE. TCRdb names Illumina HiSeq 2000 as the instrument used. TCRdb trimmed the raw reads at Q25, called clones with MiXCR and kept productive beta chains. CDR3 protein duplicates are merged, each entry listing the most common genes and DNA. This sample gives a few hundred thousand distinct CDR3 sequences in total; about 18% of them show up just once. Of the sample, approximately 12% falls within the top ten clones. What was sequenced was naive T cells sorted from blood. The intended sense of this specimen's cell subset or site label: cells isolated with a human naive T-cell isolation kit. These receptor sequences come from a man aged 45-60 years in good health.

This clonotype was recorded a few times. The chain's CDR3 is CASSYSISSTGELFF. CDR3 in DNA: TGTGCCAGCAGTTACTCGATCTCTTCCACCGGGGAGCTGTTTTTT. This sequence joins TRBV6-5 and TRBJ2-2; D is undetermined. The germline gives CDR1 MNHEY, CDR2 SVGAGI. The CDR3 totals 15 residues. Trimming took off 0 bases at V and 4 bases at J, with 9 bases between the two ends.

The chain links TRBV4-1 to TRBJ2-3; tentatively, D is TRBD2 (5 bases). V lost 2 bases to trimming and J lost 4 bases, with 19 bases between them. CDR1 and CDR2 from the germline V gene are MGHRA and YSYEKL. CDR3 length: 17 residues. The CDR3 sequence is CASSQWAPGGIADTQYF. Written as DNA, the CDR3 is TGCGCCAGCAGCCAATGGGCCCCAGGAGGAATCGCAGATACGCAGTATTTT.

The chain links TRBV10-3 to TRBJ2-7; 12 positions match TRBD2. J lost 4 bases, V lost 4 bases, and 5 bases had no gene match. CDR1 is ENHRY, CDR2 SYGVKD, per germline. The CDR3 loop spans 15 amino acids. CDR3 coding DNA: TGTGCCATCAGTGGGACTAGCGGGGTCTCATACGAGCAGTACTTC. It is translated as CAISGTSGVSYEQYF.

This clonotype was detected ten times or more. The CDR3 loop is CASSPTTSGDNQETQYF. CDR3 in DNA: TGTGCCAGCAGCCCGACGACTAGCGGGGACAACCAAGAGACCCAGTACTTC. The V and J genes are TRBV11-2 and TRBJ2-5, with 11 positions matching TRBD2. CDR3 length: 17 amino acids. Looked up from germline, CDR1 is SGHAT and CDR2 is FQNNGV. J was trimmed by 0 bases and V by 5 bases; bases with no gene match: 8.

CDR3 region: CSVPGQGDPLEQYF. The CDR3 region has the DNA TGCAGCGTGCCGGGACAGGGAGACCCGCTCGAGCAGTACTTC. V usage is TRBV29-1 and J usage is TRBJ2-7; 9 nucleotides agree with TRBD1. Germline V CDR1 and CDR2: SQVTM, ANQGSEA. This CDR3 has 14 amino acids. The ends lost 6 bases at V and 6 bases at J; junction bases unmatched: 12.

This clonotype was seen more than once but under ten times. This chain links TRBV14 with TRBJ2-1; D not certain. Trimming shortened V by 4 bases and J by 9 bases, and 10 bases separated the two germline ends. The CDR3 sequence is 12 residues long. The germline CDR1 and CDR2 sequences are SGHDN and FVKESK. The CDR3: CASSLVISEQFF. The CDR3 DNA is TGTGCCAGCAGCCTCGTAATCAGTGAGCAGTTCTTC.

The table lists this clonotype with a few counts. The J gene is TRBJ1-1, the V gene TRBV12-3 or TRBV12-4, with D perhaps TRBD1 (5 bases). The CDR3 spans 14 residues. V dropped 5 bases and J dropped 10 bases, with 20 bases sitting between them. The CDR3 loop is CASSISGDLAGAFF. The CDR3 nucleotides are TGTGCCAGCAGTATTAGTGGGGACCTCGCAGGAGCTTTCTTT.

This clonotype showed up just a few times. The chain is built from TRBV12-3 or TRBV12-4 and TRBJ2-5; 9 bases fit TRBD2. Losses at the gene ends were 7 bases for V and 4 bases for J; bases not matched to a gene: 7. CDR3 length equals 14 residues. CDR3 region: CASIVSGSRETQYF. As DNA, the CDR3 is TGTGCCAGCATCGTTAGCGGGAGCCGAGAGACCCAGTACTTC.

This clonotype was detected once. The chain combines TRBV7-9 with TRBJ2-2; a weak D match, TRBD2 (5 bases). This CDR3 spans 12 amino acids. The ends were cut back, 3 bases at V and 13 bases at J, with 12 bases in the middle. Germline-derived CDR1 and CDR2 are SEHNR and FQNEAQ (reference sequence). CDR3: CASSFQEERLFF. Here the CDR3 DNA reads TGTGCCAGCAGCTTTCAGGAGGAACGGCTGTTTTTT.

This chain links TRBV12-3 or TRBV12-4 with TRBJ2-1; 7 bases fit TRBD1. V lost 5 bases and J lost 2; bases outside the gene matches: 12. The CDR3 is 17 residues long. The CDR3 spells CASSGGQSKPTYNEQFF. The CDR3 nucleotides read TGTGCCAGCAGTGGGGGACAGTCGAAGCCCACCTACAATGAGCAGTTCTTC.

The J gene is TRBJ2-2, the V gene TRBV6-1; D is uncertain. There are 15 residues in the CDR3. V lost 6 bases and J 0 bases, leaving 11 bases between the germline ends. In germline, CDR1 is MNHNS, CDR2 SASEGT. DNA for the CDR3: TGTGCCAGCAGGGAGAGATTCGCGAACACCGGGGAGCTGTTTTTT. The encoded protein is CASRERFANTGELFF.

This clonotype has just a few counts. The chain employs TRBV28 and TRBJ2-5; TRBD1 agrees at 7 bases. Germline V CDR1 and CDR2: MDHEN, SYDVKM. Trimming took 3 bases from V and 1 from J; bases not matched to a gene: 8. CDR3 length: 16 residues. The CDR3 sequence is CASSLGDRVGQETQYF. In DNA form, the CDR3 reads TGTGCCAGCAGTTTGGGTGACAGGGTGGGCCAAGAGACCCAGTACTTC.

The chain is built from TRBV20-1 and TRBJ2-4; D remains ambiguous. Trimming took off 1 base at V and 3 bases at J, with 13 bases between the two ends. Germline values: CDR1 DFQATT, CDR2 SNEGSKA (reference sequence). The CDR3 is 15 amino acids. The CDR3 coding sequence is TGCAGTGCTAGAGTCGTAGGGTCGGTCAAAAACATTCAGTACTTC. Translation: CSARVVGSVKNIQYF.

This sequence joins TRBV5-1 and TRBJ1-4, with D possibly being TRBD1 (6 bases). Germline assignment: CDR1 SGHRS and CDR2 YFSETQ. This CDR3 is 14 amino acids long. The V end lost 1 base, the J end lost 5 bases, and 9 bases lay between the germline ends. DNA for the CDR3: TGCGCCAGCAGCTTGACAGGGATGAATGAAAAACTGTTTTTT. It codes for CASSLTGMNEKLFF.

The rearrangement uses TRBV6-1 and TRBJ2-1; 9 bases map to TRBD2. Germline V gene lookup returns CDR1 MNHNS and CDR2 SASEGT. The CDR3 is 15 residues long. Trimming cost V 6 bases and J 4 bases; bases outside gene matches: 7. DNA of the CDR3: TGTGCCAGCAGAAAAGCGGGGGGAAAGTACAATGAGCAGTTCTTC. This codes for CASRKAGGKYNEQFF.

Ten or more counts support this clonotype. The V gene is TRBV12-3 or TRBV12-4, the J gene TRBJ2-3; D unresolved. The CDR3 runs to 15 residues. Trimming took 4 bases from V and 0 from J, leaving 11 bases between them. This CDR3 reads CASSSDALSTDTQYF. The CDR3 DNA follows: TGTGCCAGCAGTTCCGACGCTCTTAGCACAGATACGCAGTATTTT.

V and J are TRBV20-1 and TRBJ2-1, with D maybe TRBD2 (6 bases). CDR3 length: 16 amino acids. Per germline, CDR1 DFQATT and CDR2 SNEGSKA (reference sequence). V was shortened by 2 bases and J by 2 bases, with 16 bases between the two germline ends. The CDR3 nucleotides are TGCAGTGCTAGACGATGGGGGGACCAAGCCTACAATGAGCAGTTCTTC. This encodes CSARRWGDQAYNEQFF.

The chain joins TRBV6-2 or TRBV6-3 to TRBJ1-1; D might be TRBD1 (6 bases). CDR1 MNHEY and CDR2 SVGEGT come from the germline V gene. This CDR3 has 15 amino acids. V shed 6 bases and J shed 0 bases, with 14 bases lying between them. CDR3 sequence: CASRPSGEMNTEAFF. The CDR3 DNA reads TGTGCCAGCAGACCATCAGGGGAAATGAACACTGAAGCTTTCTTT.